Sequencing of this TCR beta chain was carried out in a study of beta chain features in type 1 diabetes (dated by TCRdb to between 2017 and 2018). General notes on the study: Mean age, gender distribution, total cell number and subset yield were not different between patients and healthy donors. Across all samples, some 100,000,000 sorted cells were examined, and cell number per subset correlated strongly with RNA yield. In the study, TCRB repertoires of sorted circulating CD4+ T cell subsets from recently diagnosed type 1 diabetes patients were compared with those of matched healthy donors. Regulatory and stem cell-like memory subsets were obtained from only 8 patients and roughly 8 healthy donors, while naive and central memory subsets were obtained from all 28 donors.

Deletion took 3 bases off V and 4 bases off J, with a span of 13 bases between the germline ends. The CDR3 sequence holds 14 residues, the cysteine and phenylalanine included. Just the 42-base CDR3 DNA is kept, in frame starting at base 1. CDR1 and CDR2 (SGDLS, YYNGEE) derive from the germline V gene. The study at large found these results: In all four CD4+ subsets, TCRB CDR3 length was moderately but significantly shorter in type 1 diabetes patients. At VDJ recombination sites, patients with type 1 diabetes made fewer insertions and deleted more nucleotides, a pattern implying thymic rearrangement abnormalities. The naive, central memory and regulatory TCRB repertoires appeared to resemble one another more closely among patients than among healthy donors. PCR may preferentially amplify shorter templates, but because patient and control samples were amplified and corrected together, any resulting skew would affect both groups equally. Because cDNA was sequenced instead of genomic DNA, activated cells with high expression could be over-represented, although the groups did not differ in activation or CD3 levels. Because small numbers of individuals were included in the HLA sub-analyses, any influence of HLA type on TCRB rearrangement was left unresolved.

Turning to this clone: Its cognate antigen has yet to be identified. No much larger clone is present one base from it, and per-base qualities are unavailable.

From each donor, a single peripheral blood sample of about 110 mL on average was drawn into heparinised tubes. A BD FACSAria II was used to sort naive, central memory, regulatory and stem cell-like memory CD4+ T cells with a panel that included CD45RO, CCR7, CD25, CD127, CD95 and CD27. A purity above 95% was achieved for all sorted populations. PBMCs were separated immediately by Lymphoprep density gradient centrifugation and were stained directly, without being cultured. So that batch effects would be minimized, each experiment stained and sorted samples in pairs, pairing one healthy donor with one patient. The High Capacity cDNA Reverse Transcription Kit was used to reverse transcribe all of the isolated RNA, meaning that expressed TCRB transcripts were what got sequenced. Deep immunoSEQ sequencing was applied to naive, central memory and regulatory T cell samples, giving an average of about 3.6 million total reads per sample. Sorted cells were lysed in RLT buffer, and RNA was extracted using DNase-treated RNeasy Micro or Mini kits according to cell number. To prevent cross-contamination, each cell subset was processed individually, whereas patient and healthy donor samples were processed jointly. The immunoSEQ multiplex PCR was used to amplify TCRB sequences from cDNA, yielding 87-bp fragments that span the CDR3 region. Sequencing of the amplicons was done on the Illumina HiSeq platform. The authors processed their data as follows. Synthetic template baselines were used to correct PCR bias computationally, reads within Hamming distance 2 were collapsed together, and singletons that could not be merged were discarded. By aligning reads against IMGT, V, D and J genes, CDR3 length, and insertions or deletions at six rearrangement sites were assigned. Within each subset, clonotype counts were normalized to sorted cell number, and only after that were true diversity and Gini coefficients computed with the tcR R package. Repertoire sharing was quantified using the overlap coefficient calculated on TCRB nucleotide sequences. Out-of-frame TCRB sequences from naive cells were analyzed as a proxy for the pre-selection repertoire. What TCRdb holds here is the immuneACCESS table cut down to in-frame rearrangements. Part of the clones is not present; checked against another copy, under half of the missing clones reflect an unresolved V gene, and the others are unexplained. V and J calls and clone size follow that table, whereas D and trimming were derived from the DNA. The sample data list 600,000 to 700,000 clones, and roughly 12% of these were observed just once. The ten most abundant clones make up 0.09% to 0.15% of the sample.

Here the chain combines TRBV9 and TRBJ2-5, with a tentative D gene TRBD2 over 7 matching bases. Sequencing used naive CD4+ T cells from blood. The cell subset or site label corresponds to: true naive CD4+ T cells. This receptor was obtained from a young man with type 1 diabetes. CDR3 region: CASSAGGPVETQYF. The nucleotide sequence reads TGTGCCAGCAGCGCCGGGGGGCCGGTAGAGACCCAGTACTTC.